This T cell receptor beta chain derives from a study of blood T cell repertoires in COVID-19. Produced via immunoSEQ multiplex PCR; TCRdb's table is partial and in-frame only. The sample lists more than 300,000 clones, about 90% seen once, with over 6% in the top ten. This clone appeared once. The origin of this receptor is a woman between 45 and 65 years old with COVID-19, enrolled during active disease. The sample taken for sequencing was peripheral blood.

For the CDR3, the DNA is TGTGCCAGTAGTATGATCTCCGGGGGGGGCTACACCTTC. Translated: CASSMISGGGYTF. The rearrangement uses TRBV19 and TRBJ1-2; maybe TRBD1 (5 bases). This CDR3 is 13 amino acids long. The germline CDR1 and CDR2 sequences are LNHDA and SQIVND (reference sequence). V lost 3 bases, J lost 8 bases, and 13 bases lay in between.